This T cell receptor beta chain derives from a study of blood T cells in healthy people across ages. Alongside a J-beta primer mix, a sample-barcoded 5' primer served in a second PCR lasting about 7 to 12 cycles. TCRdb ran MiXCR on the 5' RACE reads and lists one entry per CDR3 protein. The sample holds fewer than 2,000,000 distinct CDR3 sequences, about 35% seen once. Trimming pared 3 bases from V and 4 bases from J, leaving 16 bases between. The CDR3 sequence is 15 residues long. Germline CDR1 and CDR2: LNHDA and SQIVND (reference sequence). Input material: blood. The TCR sequence derives from a woman in her 30s in good health. The chain is built from TRBV19 and TRBJ2-7; TRBD1 is a possible D gene (6 bases). The CDR3 region is CASSIGRGAPYEQYF. The CDR3 DNA reads TGTGCCAGTAGTATCGGCAGGGGCGCCCCTTACGAGCAGTACTTC.